This TCR beta chain was documented in a study of liver allograft versus peripheral blood T cells. Across the whole study: Repertoires of T cell receptors in transplanted livers were compared with recipients' peripheral blood repertoires.

The CDR3 contains 17 residues. V was cut by 0 bases and J by 4 bases, with 17 bases left in between. The germline V gene encodes CDR1 SGHTA and CDR2 FQGNSA. This clonotype is judged medium-sized (0.01 to 0.1%). Each CDR3 protein is one row after TCRdb ran MiXCR on the reads. The sample comprises approximately 16,000 distinct CDR3 sequences, 22% of which are singletons, and over 9.5% rests with the top ten. The TCR originated in a human patient who had a liver transplant. Some T cells may arise from the graft donor. This chain uses TRBV7-2 with TRBJ2-3; D may be TRBD1 or TRBD2 (5 bases each). This CDR3 reads CASSLAGVLTRADTQYF. The DNA for the CDR3 is TGTGCCAGCAGCTTAGCGGGGGTTCTGACCCGCGCAGATACGCAGTATTTT.